The 14 T cell receptor beta chains presented below share a single source sample, sequenced in a study of blood T cells in healthy people across ages. Using a J-beta primer mix together with a sample-barcoded 5' primer, a second PCR was run for roughly 7 to 12 cycles. TCRdb passed the 5' RACE reads through MiXCR, listing each CDR3 protein once. The table shows some 1,500,000 distinct CDR3 sequences, with roughly two fifths occurring only once. Sequenced: blood. Source of these receptors: a young woman in good health.

The V gene is TRBV4-3, the J gene TRBJ2-5, with TRBD2 as a possible D gene (5 bases). Looked up from germline, CDR1 is LGHNA and CDR2 is YSLEER. Trimming stripped 0 bases from V and 5 bases from J, with 16 bases between. The CDR3 extends over 16 amino acids. The CDR3 DNA sequence: TGCGCCAGCAGCCAAGAGTACGTGGGGTTAGCGGAGACCCAGTACTTC. Amino acid sequence: CASSQEYVGLAETQYF.

The rearrangement joins TRBV9 to TRBJ2-1; 8 nucleotides line up with TRBD2. The trim removed 3 bases at V and 8 bases at J, leaving 10 bases unmatched. This CDR3 region has 15 residues. The germline CDR1 and CDR2 sequences are SGDLS and YYNGEE. DNA for the CDR3: TGTGCCAGCAGCGGTAGCGGGATAAGGAGCGATGAGCAGTTCTTC. It specifies CASSGSGIRSDEQFF.

This clonotype was recorded a few times. J is TRBJ2-1 and V is TRBV4-3, with TRBD2 as a possible D gene (8 bases). Trimming cost V 5 bases and J 6 bases, with 23 bases left between them. This CDR3 region has 17 residues. Germline V lookup: CDR1 LGHNA, CDR2 YSLEER. Here the CDR3 reads CASSLRGLSGKGNEQFF. The CDR3 coding sequence is TGCGCCAGCAGCTTAAGGGGGCTTAGCGGGAAGGGCAATGAGCAGTTCTTC.

This clonotype was picked up a small number of times. A read error may produce the germline difference seen at one junction end. The V gene is TRBV4-3, the J gene TRBJ2-3; either TRBD1 or TRBD2 may supply D (5 bases each). The CDR3 contains 14 residues. Germline V gene lookup returns CDR1 LGHNA and CDR2 YSLEER. As DNA, the CDR3 is TGTGCCAGCAGCCAAGGGGTGGGAGCAGATACGCAGTATTTT. It codes for CASSQGVGADTQYF.

This CDR3 reads CSALAGLNNEQFF. CDR3 in DNA: TGCAGCGCCTTAGCGGGTTTAAACAATGAGCAGTTCTTC. The rearrangement joins TRBV29-1 to TRBJ2-1, with TRBD2 matching 7 bases. CDR1 and CDR2 (germline): SQVTM, ANQGSEA. The CDR3 is made up of 13 amino acids. The J segment lost 5 bases and the V segment lost 7 bases, leaving 8 bases of the junction unmatched.

This clonotype was seen a handful of times. J is TRBJ2-1 and V is TRBV7-2, with D uncertain. Germline V gene sequence: CDR1 SGHTA, CDR2 FQGNSA. V was trimmed by 10 bases and J by 0 bases, leaving 13 bases between them. This CDR3 contains 14 residues. In DNA form, the CDR3 reads TGTGCCACAAAGGCCCGTAGCTCCTACAATGAGCAGTTCTTC. Its protein product is CATKARSSYNEQFF.

This clonotype has only one observation. The chain combines TRBV12-3 or TRBV12-4 with TRBJ1-5; 7 bases are shared with TRBD1. The CDR3 runs 17 residues. The V and J ends lost 3 bases and 7 bases, in that order; junction bases with no gene match: 15. CDR3 residues: CASSFRDLQGVWQPQHF. The CDR3, as DNA: TGTGCCAGCAGTTTTAGGGACCTTCAGGGGGTGTGGCAGCCCCAGCATTTT.

V and J are TRBV20-1 and TRBJ2-7, with a possible D match to TRBD2 (6 bases). This CDR3 comprises 15 residues. V lost 4 bases to trimming and J lost 4 bases, with 20 bases between them. The germline gives CDR1 DFQATT, CDR2 SNEGSKA (reference sequence). CDR3 bases: TGCAGTGCTATCGCCGGACTTAGCGGAGATTACGAGCAGTACTTC. This sequence encodes CSAIAGLSGDYEQYF.

This clonotype was seen a handful of times. The V and J genes are TRBV7-2 and TRBJ2-3; D ambiguous. CDR3 size: 13 residues. Looked up from germline, CDR1 is SGHTA and CDR2 is FQGNSA. Trimming shortened V by 5 bases and J by 6 bases, and 12 bases separated the two germline ends. CDR3 coding DNA: TGTGCCAGCAGCCCCTGGGGTGGGGATACGCAGTATTTT. Protein: CASSPWGGDTQYF.

The table lists this clonotype with a few counts. In nucleotides, the CDR3 is TGCGCCAGCAGCTTGGTGCAGGGATTTGACGAGCAGTACTTC. Its protein is CASSLVQGFDEQYF. V and J are TRBV5-1 and TRBJ2-4; a weak D match, TRBD1 (5 bases). The J call may not be correct, given that the DNA end is closer to TRBJ2-7. Per the germline V gene, CDR1 is SGHRS and CDR2 is YFSETQ. The CDR3 is 14 residues long.

V usage is TRBV7-2 and J usage is TRBJ1-5; D possibly corresponds to TRBD1 (6 bases). This CDR3 contains 16 residues. Germline V CDR1 and CDR2: SGHTA, FQGNSA. Trimming stripped 1 base from V and 2 bases from J, with 12 bases between. The CDR3 sequence is CASSLVGGGGNQPQHF. CDR3 DNA sequence: TGTGCCAGCAGCTTAGTCGGGGGGGGCGGCAATCAGCCCCAGCATTTT.

In its sample, this clonotype was seen a few times. The CDR3 is CASSSPTSGGETQYF. The CDR3, as DNA: TGTGCCAGCAGTTCCCCGACTAGCGGTGGAGAGACCCAGTACTTC. The gene calls are TRBV7-9 and TRBJ2-5; 9 positions agree with TRBD2. CDR1 and CDR2 (germline): SEHNR, FQNEAQ (reference sequence). The V segment lost 6 bases and the J segment 4 bases; nucleotides outside the gene matches: 9. The CDR3 has 15 residues. Combining the CDR3 with reference TRBV7-9 and TRBJ2-5 gives the whole variable domain DTGVSQNPRHKITKRGQNVTFRCDPISEHNRLYWYRQTLGQGPEFLTYFQNEAQLEKSRLLSDRFSAERPKGSFSTLEIQRTEQGDSAMYLCASSSPTSGGETQYFGPGTRLLVL.

This clonotype was detected only once. This chain uses TRBV20-1 with TRBJ2-1; 9 bases agree with TRBD2. Gene TRBJ2-7 matches the end of the DNA better, so the J call may be wrong. Germline V CDR1 and CDR2: DFQATT, SNEGSKA (reference sequence). This CDR3 has 15 amino acids. As DNA, the CDR3 is TGCAGTGCTAGCTCAGCGGGGGGCCCCTACAATGAGCAGTACTTC. It translates to CSASSAGGPYNEQYF.

Many counts were recorded for this clonotype. This chain links TRBV7-2 with TRBJ1-1; D is ambiguous. This CDR3 is 11 amino acids long. V was trimmed by 5 bases and J by 5 bases, leaving 6 bases between them. Germline CDR1 and CDR2: SGHTA and FQGNSA. This CDR3 is CASSPRTEAFF. The DNA for the CDR3 is TGTGCCAGCAGCCCCCGGACTGAAGCTTTCTTT.